The 23 T cell receptor beta chains in this list originate from one sample, sequenced in a study of CD8+CD57+ T cells in acquired aplastic anemia (dated by TCRdb to 2016 to 2018). This sample was sequenced with an Illumina HiSeq 2000. Genomic DNA served as template for TCR beta VDJ combination and CDR3 sequence profiling. The raw public reads went through TCRdb reprocessing: fastp at Q25, MiXCR clone calling, in-frame beta chains kept. Each CDR3 protein appears once, grouped with its most common genes and DNA. The sample table holds approximately 180,000 distinct CDR3 sequences, of which roughly 63% were seen once. Jointly, the top ten make up approximately 40% of the sample. Patients chosen for sequencing had shown expansion of CD8+CD57+ cells by flow cytometry. The sequencing input was sorted CD4+, CD8+, or CD8+CD57+ T cells (not recorded which) from PBMCs. These receptors were taken from a human donor with aplastic anemia.

Only a few counts were recorded for this clonotype. The rearrangement joins TRBV7-9 to TRBJ2-7; 8 nucleotides line up with TRBD1. The V and J ends lost 3 bases and 1 base, in that order; junction bases with no gene match: 8. From germline, CDR1 is SEHNR and CDR2 FQNEAQ (reference sequence). This CDR3 contains 16 residues. CDR3 sequence: CASSFPGQGRSYEQYF. Here the CDR3 DNA reads TGTGCCAGCAGCTTCCCTGGACAGGGCAGATCCTACGAGCAGTACTTC.

The chain carries TRBV19 and TRBJ1-5; D uncertain. The ends were cut back, 10 bases at V and 0 bases at J, with 16 bases in the middle. From germline, CDR1 is LNHDA and CDR2 SQIVND (reference sequence). This CDR3 region has 15 residues. In nucleotides, the CDR3 is TGTGCCACCCTTGGCGGGTCTAATAGCAATCAGCCCCAGCATTTT. It is translated as CATLGGSNSNQPQHF.

Comment on this clonotype: This may come from a read error, since a much larger clone is one base off. This chain connects TRBV7-9 to TRBJ2-1; the match to TRBD1 covers 12 bases. The CDR3 is made up of 14 amino acids. Germline V gives CDR1 SEHNR, CDR2 FQNEAQ (reference sequence). The CDR3 nucleotides are TGTGCCAGCACCACCGGGACAGGGGGCAATGAGCAGCTCTTC. Residues: CASTTGTGGNEQLF.

The rearrangement uses TRBV7-3 and TRBJ1-6; tentative D call: TRBD1 (5 bases). This CDR3 has 14 residues. The V end was cut by 2 bases, the J end by 8 bases, with 10 bases between. Germline values: CDR1 SGHTA, CDR2 FQGTGA. CDR3 amino acids: CASSLQGRDSPLHF. The CDR3 DNA reads as TGTGCCAGCAGCTTACAGGGTAGAGATTCACCCCTCCACTTT.

The chain couples TRBV7-9 to TRBJ2-7, with 8 bases fitting TRBD2. The length of the CDR3 is 13 residues. V trimming: 6 bases; J trimming: 7 bases; junction bases outside the gene matches: 8. The germline V gene has CDR1 SEHNR and CDR2 FQNEAQ (reference sequence). The CDR3 sequence is CASSARGEWEQYF. The CDR3 DNA is TGTGCCAGCAGTGCGCGGGGGGAATGGGAGCAGTACTTC.

About this clonotype itself: With a much larger clone just one base away, this may be a read error. The chain joins TRBV7-3 to TRBJ2-1; unclear D gene. Germline V gives CDR1 SGHTA, CDR2 FQGTGA. This CDR3 has 17 residues. CDR3 bases: TGTGCCAGCAGCTCAAATCACATATCGGCTATTAGAAATGTGCAGTTCTTC. Its translation is CASSSNHISAIRNVQFF.

DNA for the CDR3: TGTGCCAGCAGCTACACCGGGACTAGCGGTTCCTACGAGCAGTACTTC. Encoded protein: CASSYTGTSGSYEQYF. V and J are TRBV13 and TRBJ2-7; 11 bases are a match to TRBD2. The CDR3 is 16 residues long. The V gene's germline CDR1 is PRHDT and CDR2 FYEKMQ (reference sequence). The V and J ends lost 4 bases and 1 base, in that order; junction bases with no gene match: 6.

The genes are TRBV12-3 or TRBV12-4 and TRBJ2-7; TRBD2 might be the D (5 bases). Trimming cost V 6 bases and J 5 bases, with 20 bases left between them. The CDR3 contains 15 residues. CDR3 nucleotide sequence: TGTGCCAGCAGCACGGACCCTGTTTGGGGAGACGAGCAGTACTTC. Its protein product is CASSTDPVWGDEQYF.

V usage is TRBV7-2 and J usage is TRBJ2-5; possibly TRBD1 for D (5 bases). CDR1 is SGHTA, CDR2 FQGNSA, per germline. The V end lost 1 base, the J end lost 5 bases, and 8 bases lay between the germline ends. The length of the CDR3 is 13 residues. This CDR3 reads CASSLEGWETQYF. The CDR3 nucleotides read TGTGCCAGCAGCTTAGAGGGGTGGGAGACCCAGTACTTC.

The chain employs TRBV19 and TRBJ2-3, with 11 bases lining up with TRBD2. CDR3 size: 18 residues. Germline assignment: CDR1 LNHDA and CDR2 SQIVND (reference sequence). V lost 0 bases and J lost 4; bases outside the gene matches: 9. In DNA, the CDR3 is TGTGCCAGTAGTATAGACCCACCCATAGCGGGGGGGTCAGATACGCAGTATTTT. Its translation is CASSIDPPIAGGSDTQYF. Drawing the rest from reference TRBV19 and TRBJ2-3, the complete variable domain is DGGITQSPKYLFRKEGQNVTLSCEQNLNHDAMYWYRQDPGQGLRLIYYSQIVNDFQKGDIAEGYSVSREKKESFPLTVTSAQKNPTAFYLCASSIDPPIAGGSDTQYFGPGTRLTVL.

The chain combines TRBV7-8 with TRBJ1-1; TRBD1 matches 8 bases. Per the germline V gene, CDR1 is SGHVS and CDR2 is FQNEAQ. This CDR3 contains 14 residues. The trim removed 1 base at V and 8 bases at J, leaving 6 bases unmatched. CDR3 loop: CASSLVGRGPEAFF. For the CDR3, the DNA is TGTGCCAGCAGCTTAGTGGGCAGGGGGCCCGAAGCTTTCTTT.

This chain connects TRBV4-2 to TRBJ1-1; D possibly corresponds to TRBD1 (5 bases). In germline, CDR1 is LGHNA, CDR2 YNFKEQ. This CDR3 comprises 13 residues. V lost 0 bases and J 8 bases, leaving 10 bases between the germline ends. The CDR3 DNA reads TGTGCCAGCAGCCAAGATGCGGGGGAGGAAGCTTTCTTT. Translation gives CASSQDAGEEAFF.

The chain couples TRBV19 to TRBJ2-7; D is unclear. This CDR3 has 13 amino acids. Germline V gene data show CDR1 as LNHDA and CDR2 as SQIVND (reference sequence). V lost 3 bases to trimming and J lost 0 bases, with 6 bases between them. CDR3 DNA: TGTGCCAGTAGTATCGGCAGCTCCTACGAGCAGTACGTC. It yields the protein CASSIGSSYEQYV.

This rearrangement joins TRBV14 to TRBJ2-7; D not certain. The CDR3 loop spans 15 amino acids. The V end lost 4 bases, the J end lost 3 bases, and 16 bases lay between the germline ends. The germline V gene has CDR1 SGHDN and CDR2 FVKESK. The CDR3 nucleotides read TGTGCCAGCAGCCGCTCGAGCTTTACCGTCTACGAGCAGTACTTC. This sequence encodes CASSRSSFTVYEQYF. The full variable domain, in which reference TRBV14 and TRBJ2-7 provide the parts outside the CDR3, is EAGVTQFPSHSVIEKGQTVTLRCDPISGHDNLYWYRRVMGKEIKFLLHFVKESKQDESGMPNNRFLAERTGGTYSTLKVQPAELEDSGVYFCASSRSSFTVYEQYFGPGTRLTVT.

The rearrangement links TRBV2 to TRBJ1-5; D uncertain. From germline, CDR1 is SNHLY and CDR2 FYNNEI. V lost 3 bases and J 6 bases, leaving 12 bases between the germline ends. The CDR3 loop spans 14 amino acids. CDR3 protein: CASSDSVRVQPQHF. DNA for the CDR3: TGTGCCAGCAGTGATTCAGTAAGGGTTCAGCCCCAGCATTTT.

V and J are TRBV9 and TRBJ2-2; TRBD1 matches 7 bases. The CDR3 extends over 15 amino acids. Trimming cost V 0 bases and J 5 bases; bases outside gene matches: 4. The germline CDR1 and CDR2 sequences are SGDLS and YYNGEE. The CDR3 is CASSVVGGATGELFF. DNA of the CDR3: TGTGCCAGCAGCGTAGTAGGGGGCGCGACCGGGGAGCTGTTTTTT.

This sequence joins TRBV5-1 and TRBJ1-6; D is unresolved. This CDR3 has 16 residues. Deletions cut 0 bases from V and 9 bases from J, with 16 bases between. Germline V gene lookup returns CDR1 SGHRS and CDR2 YFSETQ. CDR3 sequence (DNA): TGCGCCAGCAGCTTGGTCAGCGGGGATATCGGTTCACCCCTCCACTTT. It translates to CASSLVSGDIGSPLHF.

This sequence joins TRBV2 and TRBJ1-3, with TRBD1 identical over 7 bases. V lost 7 bases to trimming and J lost 0 bases; unmatched junction nucleotides: 3. CDR1 and CDR2 (germline): SNHLY, FYNNEI. The CDR3 extends over 14 amino acids. DNA of the CDR3: TGTGCCAGCAAAGGGACAGTCTCTGGAAACACCATATATTTT. It is translated as CASKGTVSGNTIYF.

This chain connects TRBV7-8 to TRBJ2-2; 7 bases match TRBD1. Germline lookup yields CDR1 SGHVS and CDR2 FQNEAQ. V shed 3 bases and J 0 bases; nucleotides not matched to a gene: 7. The CDR3 length is 17 residues. The CDR3 DNA reads as TGTGCCAGCAGCTTCTCCGACAGGGTTGCGAACACCGGGGAGCTGTTTTTT. Translated, it gives CASSFSDRVANTGELFF.

The chain recombines TRBV19 with TRBJ1-3; the D is unclear. This CDR3 is 13 amino acids long. Trimming pared 7 bases from V and 0 bases from J, leaving 7 bases between. Germline assignment: CDR1 LNHDA and CDR2 SQIVND (reference sequence). DNA of the CDR3: TGTGCCAGTATATCGAGCTCTGGAAACACCATATATTTT. This translates into CASISSSGNTIYF.

This clonotype was recorded many times. V gene TRBV5-1 combines with J gene TRBJ1-1; D ambiguous. The CDR3 loop spans 12 amino acids. The V gene's germline CDR1 is SGHRS and CDR2 YFSETQ. The V end lost 4 bases, the J end lost 5 bases, and 9 bases lay between the germline ends. The CDR3 here is CASSIDGTEAFF. The CDR3 DNA sequence: TGCGCCAGCAGCATCGACGGAACTGAAGCTTTCTTT.

This clonotype showed up just a few times. The chain links TRBV5-4 to TRBJ1-3; D ambiguous. The CDR3 spans 14 residues. Germline lookup yields CDR1 SGHNT and CDR2 YYREEE (reference sequence). Trimming cost V 4 bases and J 0 bases, with 8 bases left between them. CDR3 sequence reads: CASSPVFSGNTIYF. The CDR3 region has the DNA TGTGCCAGCAGCCCAGTATTCTCTGGAAACACCATATATTTT.

V is TRBV11-3 and J is TRBJ2-1; no reliable D call. The CDR3 extends over 13 amino acids. V was trimmed by 5 bases and J by 7 bases, leaving 12 bases between them. CDR1 is SGHNT, CDR2 YENEEA, per germline. In DNA form, the CDR3 reads TGTGCCAGCAGCCTTAACAGCCTTAATGAGCAGTTCTTC. This sequence encodes CASSLNSLNEQFF.